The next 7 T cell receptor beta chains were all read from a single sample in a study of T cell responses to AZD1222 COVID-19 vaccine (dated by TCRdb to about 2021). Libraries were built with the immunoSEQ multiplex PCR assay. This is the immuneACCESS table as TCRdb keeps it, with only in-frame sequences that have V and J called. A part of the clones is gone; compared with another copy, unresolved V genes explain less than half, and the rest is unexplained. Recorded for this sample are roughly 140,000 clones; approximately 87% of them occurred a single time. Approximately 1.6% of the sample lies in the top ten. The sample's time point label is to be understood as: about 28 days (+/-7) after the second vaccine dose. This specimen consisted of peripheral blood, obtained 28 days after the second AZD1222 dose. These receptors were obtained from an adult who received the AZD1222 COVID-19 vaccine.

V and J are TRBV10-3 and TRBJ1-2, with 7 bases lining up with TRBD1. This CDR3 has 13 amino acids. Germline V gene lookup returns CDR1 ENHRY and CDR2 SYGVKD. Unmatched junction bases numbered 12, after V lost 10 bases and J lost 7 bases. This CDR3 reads CATHEEGAGGYTF. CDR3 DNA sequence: TGTGCCACCCATGAGGAGGGGGCTGGTGGCTACACCTTC.

CDR3 nucleotide sequence: TGTGCCAGCAGTCGACTTTTTAAAGAGACCCAGTACTTC. It encodes CASSRLFKETQYF. This chain connects TRBV7-3 to TRBJ2-5; no clear D. Trimming stripped 6 bases from V and 3 bases from J, with 11 bases between. Germline lookup yields CDR1 SGHTA and CDR2 FQGTGA. The CDR3 totals 13 residues.

The CDR3 DNA reads as TGCGCCAGCAGCGCCGGGACTAGCGGCTACAATGAGCAGTTCTTC. Residues: CASSAGTSGYNEQFF. V gene TRBV5-1 combines with J gene TRBJ2-1; 11 bases match TRBD2. Germline assignment: CDR1 SGHRS and CDR2 YFSETQ. The CDR3 has 15 amino acids. Trimming at V came to 4 bases and at J to 3 bases, leaving 3 bases not matched to a gene.

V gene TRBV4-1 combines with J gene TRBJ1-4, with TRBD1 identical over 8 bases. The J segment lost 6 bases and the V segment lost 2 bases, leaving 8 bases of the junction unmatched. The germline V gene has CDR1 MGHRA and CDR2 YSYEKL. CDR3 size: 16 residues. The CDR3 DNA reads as TGCGCCAGCAGCCAACCTGACAGGGGTCAGGATGAAAAACTGTTTTTT. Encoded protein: CASSQPDRGQDEKLFF.

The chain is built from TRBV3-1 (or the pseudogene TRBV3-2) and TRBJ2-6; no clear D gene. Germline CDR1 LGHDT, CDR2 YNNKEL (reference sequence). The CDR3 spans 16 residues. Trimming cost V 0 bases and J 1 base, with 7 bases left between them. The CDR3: CASSQEPQSGANVLTF. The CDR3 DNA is TGTGCCAGCAGCCAAGAGCCCCAATCTGGGGCCAACGTCCTGACTTTC.

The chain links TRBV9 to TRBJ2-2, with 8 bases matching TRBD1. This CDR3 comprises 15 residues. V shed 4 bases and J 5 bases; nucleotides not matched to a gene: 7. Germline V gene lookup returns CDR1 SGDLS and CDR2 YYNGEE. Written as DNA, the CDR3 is TGTGCCAGCAGCCCTGGACAGGGTGTGACCGGGGAGCTGTTTTTT. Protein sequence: CASSPGQGVTGELFF.

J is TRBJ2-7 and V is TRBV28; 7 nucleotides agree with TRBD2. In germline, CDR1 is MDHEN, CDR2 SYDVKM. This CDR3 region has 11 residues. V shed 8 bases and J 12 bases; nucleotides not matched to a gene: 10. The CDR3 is CASGGVSFSYF. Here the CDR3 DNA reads TGTGCCAGCGGGGGGGTCTCATTTTCGTACTTC.